Each of the 12 T cell receptor beta chains below was sequenced from the same sample in a study of blood T cell repertoires in COVID-19. TCRdb's copy holds only in-frame clones and misses some; the assay was immunoSEQ multiplex PCR. Here the sample spans some 100,000 clones, almost 95% being singletons. Input material: peripheral blood. The receptors stem from an older woman with active COVID-19.

The chain has TRBV28 and TRBJ2-7; TRBD2 matches at 8 bases. Germline V CDR1 and CDR2: MDHEN, SYDVKM. The CDR3 runs to 14 residues. V trimming: 6 bases; J trimming: 4 bases; junction bases outside the gene matches: 8. CDR3 sequence (DNA): TGTGCCAGCAGGCGGGGCCGGGGGGGATACGAGCAGTACTTC. This sequence encodes CASRRGRGGYEQYF.

The rearrangement uses TRBV9 and TRBJ2-3; no firm D call. The germline V gene has CDR1 SGDLS and CDR2 YYNGEE. This CDR3 has 12 amino acids. V dropped 4 bases and J dropped 0 bases, with 3 bases sitting between them. CDR3 loop: CASSLSTDTQYF. The CDR3 nucleotides are TGTGCCAGCAGCTTAAGCACAGATACGCAGTATTTT.

CDR3 coding DNA: TGTGCCAGCAGCCAACTGGCCGGCGGGGAAGAGACCCAGTACTTC. Translated: CASSQLAGGEETQYF. The chain carries TRBV3-1 (or the pseudogene TRBV3-2) and TRBJ2-5, with a weak D call TRBD2 (6 bases). Trimming took off 2 bases at V and 3 bases at J, with 13 bases between the two ends. CDR3 length: 15 residues. CDR1 LGHDT and CDR2 YNNKEL come from the germline V gene (reference sequence).

V is TRBV7-9 and J is TRBJ2-7; D unresolved. Germline V gene data show CDR1 as SEHNR and CDR2 as FQNEAQ (reference sequence). The V end lost 4 bases, the J end lost 9 bases, and 10 bases lay between the germline ends. There are 11 residues in the CDR3. CDR3 DNA: TGTGCCAGCAGCTCCCAAGGCGGGCAGTACTTC. Translation gives CASSSQGGQYF. Looking up the rest from reference TRBV7-9 and TRBJ2-7 gives the full variable domain: DTGVSQNPRHKITKRGQNVTFRCDPISEHNRLYWYRQTLGQGPEFLTYFQNEAQLEKSRLLSDRFSAERPKGSFSTLEIQRTEQGDSAMYLCASSSQGGQYFGPGTRLTVT.

V is TRBV28 and J is TRBJ2-7, with D perhaps TRBD1 (5 bases). The CDR3 covers 13 residues. V lost 4 bases to trimming and J lost 2 bases, with 9 bases between them. The germline V gene encodes CDR1 MDHEN and CDR2 SYDVKM. CDR3 DNA: TGTGCCAGCAGTTGGCAGGGTGCCTACGAGCAGTACTTC. Translated: CASSWQGAYEQYF.

The V call is TRBV27, the J call TRBJ2-7, with D possibly TRBD1 on 6 matching bases. V was cut by 6 bases and J by 3 bases, with 21 bases left in between. Per germline, CDR1 MNHEY and CDR2 SMNVEV (reference sequence). This CDR3 region has 16 residues. CDR3 nucleotides: TGTGCCAGCAGGTACCGGGTGGACAGTGGATTCTACGAGCAGTACTTC. Amino acid sequence: CASRYRVDSGFYEQYF.

CDR3 protein: CASKRGGSSYEQYF. For the CDR3, the DNA is TGTGCCAGCAAGAGGGGGGGGTCCTCCTACGAGCAGTACTTC. The genes are TRBV2 and TRBJ2-7; TRBD2 might be the D (7 bases). Trimming shortened V by 7 bases and J by 0 bases, and 13 bases separated the two germline ends. The CDR3 sequence is 14 residues long. From germline, CDR1 is SNHLY and CDR2 FYNNEI. Combining the CDR3 with reference TRBV2 and TRBJ2-7 gives the whole variable domain EPEVTQTPSHQVTQMGQEVILRCVPISNHLYFYWYRQILGQKVEFLVSFYNNEISEKSEIFDDQFSVERPDGSNFTLKIRSTKLEDSAMYFCASKRGGSSYEQYFGPGTRLTVT.

The chain links TRBV2 to TRBJ2-7, with 9 bases fitting TRBD2. With V trimmed by 2 bases and J by 6 bases, 5 bases remained unmatched. The CDR3 extends over 14 amino acids. Germline lookup yields CDR1 SNHLY and CDR2 FYNNEI. In nucleotides, the CDR3 is TGTGCCAGCAGTGAATTAGCGGGAGCTGGCGAGCAGTACTTC. This sequence encodes CASSELAGAGEQYF. The full variable domain, with the rest looked up from reference TRBV2 and TRBJ2-7, is EPEVTQTPSHQVTQMGQEVILRCVPISNHLYFYWYRQILGQKVEFLVSFYNNEISEKSEIFDDQFSVERPDGSNFTLKIRSTKLEDSAMYFCASSELAGAGEQYFGPGTRLTVT.

This chain connects TRBV5-1 to TRBJ1-2; D gene uncertain. Germline assignment: CDR1 SGHRS and CDR2 YFSETQ. Trimming took off 3 bases at V and 2 bases at J, with 11 bases between the two ends. This CDR3 is built from 14 residues. The DNA of the CDR3 is TGCGCCAGCAGCTACGGGGAGCCCAACTATGGCTACACCTTC. It is translated as CASSYGEPNYGYTF.

This chain connects TRBV7-9 to TRBJ2-7, with D possibly TRBD2 on 6 matching bases. Germline V gives CDR1 SEHNR, CDR2 FQNEAQ (reference sequence). V was trimmed by 5 bases and J by 2 bases, leaving 19 bases between them. This CDR3 is 16 amino acids long. This CDR3 is CASSRLGLDGPYEQYF. The CDR3 nucleotides read TGTGCCAGCAGCCGGTTGGGACTCGACGGCCCCTACGAGCAGTACTTC.

This clone came up a few times. This chain uses TRBV4-1 with TRBJ1-6; 8 nucleotides match TRBD1. The CDR3 runs to 16 residues. Germline trimming cut 2 bases from V and 7 bases from J; bases unmatched to any gene: 7. Germline CDR1 reads MGHRA; CDR2 reads YSYEKL. The CDR3 region has the DNA TGCGCCAGCAGCCAAATCCTGACAGGGGTCAATTCACCCCTCCACTTT. Its protein product is CASSQILTGVNSPLHF.

The rearrangement uses TRBV5-4 and TRBJ1-6, with 8 bases lining up with TRBD1. Germline CDR1 is SGHNT and CDR2 is YYREEE (reference sequence). This CDR3 has 14 amino acids. V lost 4 bases to trimming and J lost 8 bases; unmatched junction nucleotides: 5. The DNA of the CDR3 is TGTGCCAGCAGCCCCCGACAGGGGTATTCACCCCTCCACTTT. Protein sequence: CASSPRQGYSPLHF.